The source of this T cell receptor beta chain is a study of T cells after yellow fever vaccination (dated by TCRdb to between 2017 and 2020). Study-level background: Libraries from fractions with low cell numbers were prepared with the SMART-Seq v4 Ultra Low Input RNA kit. The cohort comprised two healthy male donors, one aged 18 to 30 and one aged 30 to 40 years. Blood was collected at multiple timepoints before and after primary and secondary immunization, and bulk PBMC replicates and cell subsets were isolated. To follow T-cell clones before and after both primary and booster YFV17D yellow fever vaccination, bulk TCR alpha and beta repertoires underwent longitudinal sequencing. Broader findings and caveats from the paper: Most clones expanded after primary vaccination (approximately 95% of CD4 and 80% to 90% of CD8) were re-detected after the booster, suggesting that broad memory maintenance occurred. Compared with the primary T-cell response, the secondary T-cell response was faster but weaker, reaching its peak on day 5 rather than on day 15. A small share of clonotypes occurred in both CD4 and CD8 compartments, likely arising from convergent recombination. Computational filtering was required because FACS-sorted repertoires could contain abundant contaminating clonotypes from the bulk population. Because the study included only two donors, the extent to which the findings can be generalized is limited.

On this clonotype itself: Its antigen target is currently unknown. Nothing much larger sits one base from this clone, and base qualities are not available.

TCR cDNA was synthesized by 5'RACE template switching, through which a universal primer site and unique molecular identifiers were introduced. Priming of cDNA synthesis was performed from both the TCR alpha and TCR beta constant segments. Libraries were amplified in two PCR steps, with sample barcodes and sequencing adapters added in the second step. Libraries were sequenced on Illumina HiSeq 2500 (2x100 bp) or NovaSeq (2x150 bp). As for the original processing: MIGEC was used to demultiplex reads and collapse the reads into UMI consensus sequences, and MiXCR was used for V(D)J alignment. Vaccine-responding clonotypes were defined with edgeR using replicate PBMC samples, requiring FDR below 0.01 and a log2 fold change above 5 up to day 15. CD4 or CD8 identity was assigned to each bulk clonotype according to whether the clonotype was present at higher abundance in the sequenced CD4 repertoire or the sequenced CD8 repertoire. TCRdb handled the public reads itself, with Q25 trimming in fastp and clone calling in MiXCR, and kept productive beta chains. For every CDR3 protein sequence, its rows merge into one entry that carries the most common genes and DNA. V and J calls and clone size were set by TCRdb, not the authors. The sample has roughly 500,000 distinct CDR3 sequences on record, about 19% of them singletons. Roughly 13% of the sample is in the top ten clones.

The CDR3 sequence holds 15 residues, the cysteine and phenylalanine included. Just the 45-base CDR3 DNA is kept, in frame starting at base 1. V and J lose 1 base and 3 bases, and a span of 13 bases separates them. Sequences LGHDT (CDR1) and YNNKEL (CDR2) are obtained from the germline V gene (reference sequence). The treatment or condition label on this specimen signifies: live attenuated yellow fever vaccine strain. At each blood-draw timepoint, two biological replicates of bulk PBMCs were obtained. PBMCs were isolated from peripheral blood using a standard Ficoll-Paque protocol. TriZol was used to extract RNA from bulk PBMCs, from CD4 and CD8 fractions, and from dextramer-positive and dextramer-negative fractions.

The clonotype was recovered from a man younger than 45 who received the YFV17D yellow fever vaccine. Sample: PBMCs, taken 15 days after the yellow fever booster vaccination. Recombination connected TRBV3-1 to TRBJ2-7; 6 matching bases give a weak D call of TRBD2. The sequence in DNA is TGTGCCAGCAGCCAAGGGGGTAGCGGCAACTACGAGCAGTACTTC. This yields the protein CASSQGGSGNYEQYF.